The 16 T cell receptor beta chains below come from one sample, sequenced in a study of shared clonotypes between healthy human individuals. Naivety among CD8 cells was defined by CD45RO negativity and positive CCR7 selection, thereby excluding terminally differentiated effector memory CD45RA+ cells. The data were produced by immunoSEQ multiplex PCR, yet TCRdb's version contains in-frame clones alone and is incomplete. The sample holds approximately 720,000 clones; under 95% are singletons and the top ten take 20% to 25%. Source material: naive CD8+ T cells sorted from blood. These receptors all come from a man aged 25 to 40 in good health.

V gene TRBV15 combines with J gene TRBJ1-2; TRBD1 matches 9 bases. This CDR3 comprises 13 residues. Per germline, CDR1 LNHNV and CDR2 YYDKDF (reference sequence). V lost 4 bases to trimming and J lost 5 bases; unmatched junction nucleotides: 2. In DNA, the CDR3 is TGTGCCACCAGCACCGACAGGGGGTATGGCTACACCTTC. Its protein is CATSTDRGYGYTF. Together with reference TRBV15 and TRBJ1-2, the CDR3 gives the full variable domain: DAMVIQNPRYQVTQFGKPVTLSCSQTLNHNVMYWYQQKSSQAPKLLFHYYDKDFNNEADTPDNFQSRRPNTSFCFLDIRSPGLGDTAMYLCATSTDRGYGYTFGSGTRLTVV.

This clone has only one observation. The chain recombines TRBV6-1 with TRBJ2-7; D might be TRBD2 (5 bases). The V end was cut by 4 bases, the J end by 2 bases, with 12 bases between. The CDR3 runs to 14 residues. CDR1 MNHNS and CDR2 SASEGT come from the germline V gene. As DNA, the CDR3 is TGTGCCAGCAGTGCCCGGGATCCCACCTACGAGCAGTACTTC. Translating it yields CASSARDPTYEQYF.

The chain is built from TRBV28 and TRBJ2-1, with TRBD2 matching over 11 bases. The germline CDR1 and CDR2 sequences are MDHEN and SYDVKM. This CDR3 region has 18 residues. Germline trimming cut 2 bases from V and 5 bases from J; bases unmatched to any gene: 11. The CDR3 DNA reads as TGTGCCAGCAGTTTACCCGCTATTACTAGCGGGAGCAACAATGAGCAGTTCTTC. This translates into CASSLPAITSGSNNEQFF. The full variable domain, completed using reference TRBV28 and TRBJ2-1, is DVKVTQSSRYLVKRTGEKVFLECVQDMDHENMFWYRQDPGLGLRLIYFSYDVKMKEKGDIPEGYSVSREKKERFSLILESASTNQTSMYLCASSLPAITSGSNNEQFFGPGTRLTVL.

The chain has TRBV19 and TRBJ2-1; 8 nucleotides agree with TRBD1. The J segment lost 0 bases and the V segment lost 6 bases, leaving 7 bases of the junction unmatched. CDR3 length: 16 residues. The germline V gene has CDR1 LNHDA and CDR2 SQIVND (reference sequence). The CDR3 region is CASRTGVSSSYNEQFF. CDR3 bases: TGTGCCAGTAGGACAGGGGTTTCGAGCTCCTACAATGAGCAGTTCTTC.

V usage is TRBV5-6 and J usage is TRBJ2-1, with D possibly TRBD1 on 6 matching bases. From germline, CDR1 is SGHDT and CDR2 YYEEEE. The V end lost 3 bases, the J end lost 10 bases, and 14 bases lay between the germline ends. The CDR3 runs to 13 residues. CDR3 region: CASSSGHQYEQFF. CDR3 bases: TGTGCCAGCAGCTCGGGACACCAGTACGAGCAGTTCTTC.

V gene TRBV7-9 combines with J gene TRBJ1-3; D remains ambiguous. CDR3 size: 14 residues. The V gene lost 5 bases and the J gene lost 2 bases, with 10 bases spanning the gap. Germline V gene lookup returns CDR1 SEHNR and CDR2 FQNEAQ (reference sequence). The CDR3 coding sequence is TGTGCCAGCAGCGCCCCTCCCCCTGGAAACACCATATATTTT. It specifies CASSAPPPGNTIYF.

The chain couples TRBV5-1 to TRBJ2-5; 7 nucleotides align to TRBD1. The CDR3 sequence is 17 residues long. Trimming took 2 bases from V and 7 from J; bases not matched to a gene: 17. CDR1 is SGHRS and CDR2 is YFSETQ in the germline V gene. The CDR3 nucleotides are TGCGCCAGCAGCTTCGACCTACTGGACAGGCGAAGGGGGACCCAGTACTTC. Translation gives CASSFDLLDRRRGTQYF.

About this clone itself: A read error may explain this, as a much larger clone is one base away. The gene calls are TRBV9 and TRBJ2-7; TRBD2 matches at 12 bases. The germline V gene encodes CDR1 SGDLS and CDR2 YYNGEE. This CDR3 has 15 residues. Trimming at V came to 4 bases and at J to 2 bases, leaving 4 bases not matched to a gene. The CDR3 protein is CASSSGLAGTYEQYF. The DNA of the CDR3 is TGTGCCAGCAGCTCCGGACTAGCGGGAACCTACGAGCAGTACTTC.

This chain joins TRBV23-1 and TRBJ2-7; 7 bases are shared with TRBD1. TRBV23-1 is sorted into the ORF group, with uncertain function. This CDR3 comprises 19 residues. The ends lost 2 bases at V and 1 base at J; junction bases unmatched: 17. Written as DNA, the CDR3 is TGCGCCAGCAGTCAAGGAGGACAGGACCTAACCTTCAAGTCCTACGAGCAGTACTTC. It codes for CASSQGGQDLTFKSYEQYF.

This rearrangement joins TRBV4-1 to TRBJ2-7; possibly TRBD1 for D (6 bases). The V gene lost 2 bases and the J gene lost 2 bases, with 10 bases spanning the gap. CDR3 size: 14 residues. Germline lookup yields CDR1 MGHRA and CDR2 YSYEKL. DNA for the CDR3: TGCGCCAGCAGCCAACGGACAGCAACCTACGAGCAGTACTTC. Translating gives CASSQRTATYEQYF.

The genes are TRBV11-2 and TRBJ2-2; 7 bases line up with TRBD1. The trim removed 1 base at V and 6 bases at J, leaving 17 bases unmatched. The CDR3 consists of 19 residues. Germline CDR1 SGHAT, CDR2 FQNNGV. This CDR3 reads CASSLGWDSRFGLPGELFF. The CDR3 bases are TGTGCCAGCAGCTTAGGTTGGGACAGCCGGTTCGGGTTACCCGGGGAGCTGTTTTTT.

This chain joins TRBV27 and TRBJ2-3; tentatively, D is TRBD2 (5 bases). This CDR3 has 14 residues. The germline V and J ends were trimmed by 5 bases and 2 bases, with 11 bases remaining between them. CDR1 is MNHEY, CDR2 SMNVEV, per germline (reference sequence). The CDR3 is CASSPLAPTDTQYF. For the CDR3, the DNA is TGTGCCAGCAGTCCGCTAGCCCCCACAGATACGCAGTATTTT.

The V gene is TRBV11-2, the J gene TRBJ2-1; D possibly matches TRBD1 or TRBD2 (5 bases each). The CDR3 has 14 residues. From germline, CDR1 is SGHAT and CDR2 FQNNGV. Trimming took 5 bases from V and 5 from J, leaving 13 bases between them. The CDR3 sequence: CASSHGGPNNEQFF. The CDR3 bases are TGTGCCAGCAGCCATGGGGGACCAAACAATGAGCAGTTCTTC.

The V and J genes are TRBV4-1 and TRBJ2-2; D perhaps matches TRBD2 (6 bases). V shed 4 bases and J shed 6 bases, with 12 bases lying between them. The CDR3 consists of 14 residues. The V gene's germline CDR1 is MGHRA and CDR2 YSYEKL. The CDR3 coding sequence is TGCGCCAGCAGCCCCGTGGGGGGAGCCGGGGAGCTGTTTTTT. Protein sequence: CASSPVGGAGELFF.

This rearrangement joins TRBV25-1 to TRBJ1-1; D gene uncertain. This CDR3 has 15 residues. The germline gives CDR1 MGHDK, CDR2 SYGVNS. V was pared by 1 base and J by 6 bases, with 15 bases between. CDR3 DNA sequence: TGTGCCAGCAGTGAATCGACCGGAGGATTTCCTGAAGCTTTCTTT. Its translation is CASSESTGGFPEAFF.

About this clone itself: A junction boundary mismatches the germline segment, possibly from a read error. The chain is built from TRBV25-1 and TRBJ1-2; 7 nucleotides line up with TRBD1. The CDR3 length is 14 residues. Germline V gene lookup returns CDR1 MGHDK and CDR2 SYGVNS. The CDR3 sequence is CASSEGVGDRVTFF. The CDR3 nucleotides read TGTGCCAGCAGTGAGGGGGTAGGAGACAGGGTTACTTTCTTC.